This T cell receptor beta chain was identified during a study of blood T cell repertoires in COVID-19. The V gene's germline CDR1 is MNHEY and CDR2 SVGAGI. Trimming cost V 6 bases and J 3 bases, with 14 bases left between them. The CDR3 is 14 residues long. Clones were read by immunoSEQ multiplex PCR, and TCRdb kept only the in-frame ones, dropping some. This repertoire shows 30,000 to 45,000 clones, roughly 87% found once; its top ten account for roughly 7.2%. Material for sequencing was peripheral blood. The chain uses TRBV6-5 and TRBJ1-2, with D tentatively TRBD1 (5 bases). The sequence was collected from a human donor in a cohort sampled during active COVID-19. For the CDR3, the DNA is TGTGCCAGCAGCGGGGGGGGAATGTACTATGGCTACACCTTC. Translating gives CASSGGGMYYGYTF.